The 30 T cell receptor beta chains below come from one sample, sequenced in a study of metastatic and nonmetastatic thyroid tumors (TCRdb year 2020). Library construction relied on PCR. Sequencing was carried out with an Illumina HiSeq 4000. The public reads were reanalyzed by TCRdb: fastp trimming at Q25, MiXCR alignment, in-frame beta chains only. Across this sample there are about 22,000 clones, with under 30% seen only once. The ten largest account for 70% to 75% of the sample. Before undergoing thyroid surgery, none of the patients had been given any kind of treatment. The sequenced sample consisted of blood. The origin of the receptors is a male donor with papillary thyroid cancer or a benign thyroid nodule (not recorded which). Some clones in this sample may be carry-over from other donors' samples.

The gene calls are TRBV6-2 or TRBV6-3 and TRBJ2-3; D unresolved. Germline V lookup: CDR1 MNHEY, CDR2 SVGEGT. The CDR3 loop spans 12 amino acids. The ends were cut back, 7 bases at V and 3 bases at J, with 8 bases in the middle. The chain's CDR3 is CASTQRTDTQYF. The CDR3, as DNA: TGTGCCAGCACCCAACGAACAGATACGCAGTATTTT.

This rearrangement joins TRBV30 to TRBJ2-7, with D unclear. Trimming pared 7 bases from V and 2 bases from J, leaving 18 bases between. Germline assignment: CDR1 GTSNPN and CDR2 SVGIG (reference sequence). The CDR3 covers 14 residues. CDR3 residues: CAFNGWEYAYEQYF. The CDR3 nucleotides read TGTGCCTTCAACGGCTGGGAATATGCCTACGAGCAGTACTTC. The variable domain in full, with the rest retrieved from reference TRBV30 and TRBJ2-7, is SQTIHQWPATLVQPVGSPLSLECTVEGTSNPNLYWYRQAAGRGLQLLFYSVGIGQISSEVPQNLSASRPQDRQFILSSKKLLLSDSGFYLCAFNGWEYAYEQYFGPGTRLTVT.

This rearrangement joins TRBV12-3 or TRBV12-4 to TRBJ1-5, with 7 nucleotides matching TRBD1. The CDR3 totals 14 residues. The V gene end was trimmed by 7 bases and the J gene end by 4 bases; junction bases not matched to a gene: 7. The CDR3 reads CASTPGQPNQPQHF. The CDR3 coding sequence is TGTGCCAGCACCCCGGGACAGCCAAATCAGCCCCAGCATTTT.

This clone was seen ten or more times. The chain joins TRBV19 to TRBJ1-1, with D tentatively TRBD1 (6 bases). Deletions cut 4 bases from V and 1 base from J, with 10 bases between. The length of the CDR3 is 14 residues. Per germline, CDR1 LNHDA and CDR2 SQIVND (reference sequence). CDR3 amino acids: CASSNTGTNTEAFF. The CDR3 region has the DNA TGTGCCAGTAGTAATACAGGGACGAACACTGAAGCTTTCTTT. The full variable domain, rest sourced from reference TRBV19 and TRBJ1-1, is DGGITQSPKYLFRKEGQNVTLSCEQNLNHDAMYWYRQDPGQGLRLIYYSQIVNDFQKGDIAEGYSVSREKKESFPLTVTSAQKNPTAFYLCASSNTGTNTEAFFGQGTRLTVV.

This clone has a count of ten or more. V and J are TRBV7-8 and TRBJ2-5; no definite D call. The CDR3 length is 14 residues. Germline lookup yields CDR1 SGHVS and CDR2 FQNEAQ. The V end lost 1 base, the J end lost 2 bases, and 8 bases lay between the germline ends. CDR3 amino acids: CASSLVIRQETQYF. The DNA of the CDR3 is TGTGCCAGCAGCTTAGTGATAAGGCAAGAGACCCAGTACTTC.

The CDR3 DNA sequence: TGTGCCAGCAGCTCCGGGACTAGTCTGTATGAGCAGTTCTTC. Translating gives CASSSGTSLYEQFF. The gene calls are TRBV11-3 and TRBJ2-1; 8 bases match TRBD2. Germline V CDR1 and CDR2: SGHNT, YENEEA. The V segment lost 4 bases and the J segment 8 bases; nucleotides outside the gene matches: 7. The CDR3 has 14 residues.

This chain connects TRBV30 to TRBJ2-7, with a tentative D call TRBD1 (7 bases). The CDR3 spans 13 residues. Trimming left V 3 bases short and J 7 bases short, with 16 bases between. Germline values: CDR1 GTSNPN, CDR2 SVGIG (reference sequence). The CDR3 sequence: CAWSETPGGEQYF. CDR3 bases: TGTGCCTGGAGCGAGACTCCAGGGGGGGAGCAGTACTTC.

A few counts support this clone. A much larger clonotype is one base distant, so this may be a read error. This sample also contains other DNA sequences that code for the same CDR3. The chain couples TRBV28 to TRBJ2-3; D is unclear. CDR3 size: 11 residues. CDR1 is MDHEN, CDR2 SYDVKM, per germline. This CDR3 is CASSYRGTQYF. The CDR3 DNA is TGCGCCAGCAGTTATCGAGGTACGCAGTATTTT. Complete variable domain (other parts from reference TRBV28 and TRBJ2-3): DVKVTQSSRYLVKRTGEKVFLECVQDMDHENMFWYRQDPGLGLRLIYFSYDVKMKEKGDIPEGYSVSREKKERFSLILESASTNQTSMYLCASSYRGTQYFGPGTRLTVL.

This clone appeared a few times. The V call is TRBV28, the J call TRBJ2-7, with D tentatively TRBD1 (6 bases). The CDR3 is 15 amino acids. CDR1 MDHEN and CDR2 SYDVKM come from the germline V gene. Trimming took off 3 bases at V and 1 base at J, with 13 bases between the two ends. Here the CDR3 DNA reads TGTGCCAGCAGTTTTTGGTCAGGGGCTTCCTACGAGCAGTACTTC. This sequence encodes CASSFWSGASYEQYF.

Points on this clone: The junction shows a germline mismatch at one end, possibly a read error. The rearrangement joins TRBV7-2 to TRBJ2-1; 10 bases are a match to TRBD2. CDR1 is SGHTA and CDR2 is FQGNSA in the germline V gene. This CDR3 has 15 residues. CDR3 protein: CASSLSGGARNEHFF. The CDR3 nucleotides read TGTGCCAGCAGCTTAAGCGGGGGGGCACGCAATGAGCATTTCTTC. Variable domain in full (rest from reference TRBV7-2 and TRBJ2-1): GAGVSQSPSNKVTEKGKDVELRCDPISGHTALYWYRQSLGQGLEFLIYFQGNSAPDKSGLPSDRFSAERTGGSVSTLTIQRTQQEDSAVYLCASSLSGGARNEHFFGPGTRLTVL.

This clone occurred many times. This rearrangement joins TRBV28 to TRBJ1-2, with 8 bases that match TRBD1. This CDR3 has 13 amino acids. The ends lost 6 bases at V and 3 bases at J; junction bases unmatched: 3. Germline V gene lookup returns CDR1 MDHEN and CDR2 SYDVKM. The CDR3 loop reads CASRQGVDYGYTF. CDR3 in DNA: TGTGCCAGCAGACAGGGGGTGGACTATGGCTACACCTTC.

This chain connects TRBV9 to TRBJ2-6; tentative D call: TRBD1 (6 bases). The CDR3 has 16 residues. Trimming cost V 0 bases and J 4 bases, with 11 bases left between them. CDR1 SGDLS and CDR2 YYNGEE come from the germline V gene. Written as DNA, the CDR3 is TGTGCCAGCAGCGTAGCTTACAGGGCCGGGGCCAACGTCCTGACTTTC. Its translation is CASSVAYRAGANVLTF. Combining the CDR3 with reference TRBV9 and TRBJ2-6 gives the whole variable domain DSGVTQTPKHLITATGQRVTLRCSPRSGDLSVYWYQQSLDQGLQFLIQYYNGEERAKGNILERFSAQQFPDLHSELNLSSLELGDSALYFCASSVAYRAGANVLTFGAGSRLTVL.

This clone was seen many times. The chain is built from TRBV6-6 and TRBJ2-7; 7 bases align to TRBD1. V lost 3 bases to trimming and J lost 6 bases; unmatched junction nucleotides: 11. CDR3 length: 15 residues. Per the germline V gene, CDR1 is MNHNY and CDR2 is SVGAGI (reference sequence). The chain's CDR3 is CASSYYQGTDSEQYF. Written as DNA, the CDR3 is TGTGCCAGCAGTTATTACCAAGGGACAGACAGCGAGCAGTACTTC.

This clone was counted many times. The DNA for the CDR3 is TGTGCCAGCTCAGGTCGGACTAGCGAGTACAATGAGCAGTTCTTC. It specifies CASSGRTSEYNEQFF. The genes are TRBV18 and TRBJ2-1, with 9 bases lining up with TRBD2. This CDR3 region has 15 residues. Germline assignment: CDR1 KGHSH and CDR2 LQKENI. V was pared by 5 bases and J by 4 bases, with 6 bases of the junction left unmatched. Variable domain in full (rest from reference TRBV18 and TRBJ2-1): NAGVMQNPRHLVRRRGQEARLRCSPMKGHSHVYWYRQLPEEGLKFMVYLQKENIIDESGMPKERFSAEFPKEGPSILRIQQVVRGDSAAYFCASSGRTSEYNEQFFGPGTRLTVL.

This clone has at least ten counts. The chain is built from TRBV12-3 or TRBV12-4 and TRBJ1-3, with D hard to call. CDR3 size: 12 residues. V was shortened by 3 bases and J by 1 base, with 1 base between the two germline ends. CDR3 region: CASSFSGNTIYF. CDR3 in DNA: TGTGCCAGCAGTTTTTCTGGAAACACCATATATTTT.

This clone was seen at least ten times. The chain employs TRBV20-1 and TRBJ1-1, with 7 bases lining up with TRBD1. The length of the CDR3 is 13 residues. V shed 6 bases and J 0 bases; nucleotides not matched to a gene: 4. Germline assignment: CDR1 DFQATT and CDR2 SNEGSKA (reference sequence). CDR3 amino acids: CSAPGQMNTEAFF. In nucleotides, the CDR3 is TGCAGTGCCCCGGGACAGATGAACACTGAAGCTTTCTTT.

Concerning this clone: Since the CDR3 does not end with the conserved phenylalanine or tryptophan, this likely comes from a read error. The chain links TRBV29-1 to TRBJ1-1; a weak D match, TRBD1 (6 bases). CDR1 and CDR2 (germline): SQVTM, ANQGSEA. Trimming removed 6 bases at V and 7 bases at J, with 18 bases between. The CDR3 sequence is 13 residues long. CDR3 DNA sequence: TGCAGCGTCACACAGGGAGGTCAAAATGAAGCTTTCATT. It translates to CSVTQGGQNEAFI.

V gene TRBV18 combines with J gene TRBJ2-7, with 9 positions matching TRBD1. The CDR3 is made up of 16 amino acids. With 6 bases clipped from V and 5 bases from J, the junction kept 14 bases outside the gene matches. CDR1 KGHSH and CDR2 LQKENI come from the germline V gene. The CDR3 nucleotides are TGTGCCAGCTCGGGAATTCCGGGACAGGGATCCAACGAGCAGTACTTC. It translates to CASSGIPGQGSNEQYF.

This clone has at least ten counts. This chain links TRBV9 with TRBJ2-7; perhaps D is TRBD1 or TRBD2 (5 bases each). Trimming left V 7 bases short and J 2 bases short, with 16 bases between. CDR1 and CDR2 from the germline V gene are SGDLS and YYNGEE. The CDR3 length is 14 residues. The CDR3 is CASGPGGFAYEQYF. DNA of the CDR3: TGTGCCAGCGGCCCTGGGGGATTCGCCTACGAGCAGTACTTC.

This clone was observed many times. The rearrangement uses TRBV20-1 and TRBJ2-7; TRBD2 might be the D (6 bases). Per germline, CDR1 DFQATT and CDR2 SNEGSKA (reference sequence). V gave up 0 bases and J gave up 7 bases, with 16 bases separating them. The CDR3 is made up of 14 amino acids. The CDR3 loop reads CSARESRDLPEQYF. In DNA, the CDR3 is TGCAGTGCTAGAGAGAGCAGGGACTTACCGGAGCAGTACTTC.

This clone occurred many times. This chain uses TRBV30 with TRBJ1-5; D is possibly TRBD1 (5 bases). The CDR3 totals 13 residues. The V end lost 2 bases, the J end lost 3 bases, and 8 bases lay between the germline ends. From germline, CDR1 is GTSNPN and CDR2 SVGIG (reference sequence). DNA for the CDR3: TGTGCCTGGAGTCGGACACTCAATCAGCCCCAGCATTTT. It yields the protein CAWSRTLNQPQHF.

This clone has a single count. The chain uses TRBV20-1 and TRBJ2-7; D is unclear. V lost 0 bases to trimming and J lost 9 bases, with 12 bases between them. The CDR3 is made up of 12 amino acids. From germline, CDR1 is DFQATT and CDR2 SNEGSKA (reference sequence). CDR3 DNA sequence: TGCAGTGCTAGAGACGGTTTATTCGGGCAGTACTTC. Translating it yields CSARDGLFGQYF.

This clone showed up just a few times. The CDR3 protein is CATSRDHTGPTF. DNA of the CDR3: TGTGCCACCAGCAGAGATCATACGGGGCCTACCTTC. The chain employs TRBV15 and TRBJ1-2; D possibly corresponds to TRBD1 (5 bases). The CDR3 extends over 12 amino acids. Looked up from germline, CDR1 is LNHNV and CDR2 is YYDKDF (reference sequence). The ends were cut back, 0 bases at V and 14 bases at J, with 13 bases in the middle. The variable domain in full, with the rest retrieved from reference TRBV15 and TRBJ1-2, is DAMVIQNPRYQVTQFGKPVTLSCSQTLNHNVMYWYQQKSSQAPKLLFHYYDKDFNNEADTPDNFQSRRPNTSFCFLDIRSPGLGDTAMYLCATSRDHTGPTFGSGTRLTVV.

This clone has at least ten counts. The chain recombines TRBV6-2 or TRBV6-3 with TRBJ1-2, with 7 nucleotides matching TRBD1. This CDR3 comprises 13 residues. V shed 0 bases and J 8 bases; nucleotides not matched to a gene: 3. From germline, CDR1 is MNHEY and CDR2 SVGEGT. The CDR3, as DNA: TGTGCCAGCAGTTACTCGACAGGGATCGGCTACACCTTC. Its protein product is CASSYSTGIGYTF.

In the case of this clone: This sequence may be a read error, since a much larger clone differs from it by one base. J is TRBJ2-1 and V is TRBV4-2; D gene uncertain. Germline V lookup: CDR1 LGHNA, CDR2 YNFKEQ. The CDR3 runs to 13 residues. Here the CDR3 DNA reads TGTTCCAGCAGCCAAGAGGTAAGGGTTGAGCAGTTCTTC. It is translated as CSSSQEVRVEQFF.

This clone has a count of ten or more. V usage is TRBV6-5 and J usage is TRBJ1-1; tentative D call: TRBD1 (5 bases). The V gene's germline CDR1 is MNHEY and CDR2 SVGAGI. There are 11 residues in the CDR3. With 2 bases removed from V and 11 bases from J, the gap between germline ends came to 9 bases. The CDR3 is CASSYGGNAFF. CDR3 bases: TGTGCCAGCAGTTACGGGGGGAACGCTTTCTTT.

The chain carries TRBV4-1 and TRBJ1-5; 7 bases agree with TRBD1. Germline CDR1 reads MGHRA; CDR2 reads YSYEKL. With V trimmed by 2 bases and J by 0 bases, 16 bases remained unmatched. The CDR3 covers 20 residues. In DNA, the CDR3 is TGCGCCAGCAGCCAACGTTTATTGGGACAGCCTACATATAGCAATCAGCCCCAGCATTTT. Its protein product is CASSQRLLGQPTYSNQPQHF.

This clone was seen only a few times. A junction end diverges from the germline sequence, so it may reflect a read error. Different DNA sequences within this sample yield the same CDR3. The chain employs TRBV10-3 and TRBJ2-2; D may be TRBD2 (5 bases). Looked up from germline, CDR1 is ENHRY and CDR2 is SYGVKD. The CDR3 is made up of 13 amino acids. The CDR3 DNA sequence: TGTGCCATCAGTGAGGGCGGGTCCGGGGAGCTTTTTTTT. As protein: CAISEGGSGELFF.

This clone has only one observation. CDR3 region: CASGVQRVSYNEQFF. The CDR3 bases are TGTGCTAGTGGTGTACAGCGGGTGTCCTACAATGAGCAGTTCTTC. V gene TRBV12-5 combines with J gene TRBJ2-1; the D gene is possibly TRBD2 (6 bases). The CDR3 totals 15 residues. Germline V CDR1 and CDR2: LGHNT, FRNRAP. The germline V and J ends were trimmed by 5 bases and 1 base, with 12 bases remaining between them.

Only a few counts were recorded for this clone. The genes are TRBV6-4 and TRBJ2-3; 7 nucleotides agree with TRBD2. Germline CDR1 MRHNA, CDR2 SNTAGT. This CDR3 region has 13 residues. CDR3 sequence reads: CESSSGSTDTQYF. CDR3 sequence (DNA): TGTGAAAGCAGTAGCGGGAGCACAGATACGCAGTATTTT.